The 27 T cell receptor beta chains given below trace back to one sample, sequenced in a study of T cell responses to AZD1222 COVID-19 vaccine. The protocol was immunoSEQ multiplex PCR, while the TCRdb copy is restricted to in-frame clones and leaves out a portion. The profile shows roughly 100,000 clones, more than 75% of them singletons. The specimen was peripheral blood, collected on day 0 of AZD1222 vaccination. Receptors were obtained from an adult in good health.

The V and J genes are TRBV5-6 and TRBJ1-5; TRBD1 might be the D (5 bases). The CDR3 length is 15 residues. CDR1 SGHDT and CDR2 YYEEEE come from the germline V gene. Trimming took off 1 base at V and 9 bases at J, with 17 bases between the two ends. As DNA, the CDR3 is TGTGCCAGCAGCTTGTACATGGGGCCACCAACGCCCCAGCATTTT. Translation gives CASSLYMGPPTPQHF.

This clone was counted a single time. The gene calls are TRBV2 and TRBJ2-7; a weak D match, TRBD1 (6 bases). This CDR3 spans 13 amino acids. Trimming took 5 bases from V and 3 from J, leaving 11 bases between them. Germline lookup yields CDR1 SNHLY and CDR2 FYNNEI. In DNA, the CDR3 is TGTGCCAGCAGTCCTCAGGGGATCTACGAGCAGTACTTC. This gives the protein CASSPQGIYEQYF.

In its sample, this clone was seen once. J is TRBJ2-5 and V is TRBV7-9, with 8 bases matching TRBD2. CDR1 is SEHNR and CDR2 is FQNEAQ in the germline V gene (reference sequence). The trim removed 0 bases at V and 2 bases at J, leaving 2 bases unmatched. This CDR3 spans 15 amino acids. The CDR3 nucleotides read TGTGCCAGCAGCTTAGCCCTAGCGGGTCAAGAGACCCAGTACTTC. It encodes CASSLALAGQETQYF.

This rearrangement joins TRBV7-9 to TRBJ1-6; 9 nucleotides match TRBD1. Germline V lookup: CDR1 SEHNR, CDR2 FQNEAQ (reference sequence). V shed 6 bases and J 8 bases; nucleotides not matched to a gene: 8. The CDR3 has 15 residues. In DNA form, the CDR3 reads TGTGCCAGCAGTGGAGGGACAGGGCCTTATTCACCCCTCCACTTT. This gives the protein CASSGGTGPYSPLHF.

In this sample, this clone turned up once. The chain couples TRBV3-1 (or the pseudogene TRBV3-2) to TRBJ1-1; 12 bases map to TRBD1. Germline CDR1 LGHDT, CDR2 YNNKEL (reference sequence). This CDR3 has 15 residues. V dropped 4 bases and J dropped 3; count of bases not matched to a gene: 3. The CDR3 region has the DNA TGTGCCAGCAGCCCGGGACAGGGGGCGGACACTGAAGCTTTCTTT. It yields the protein CASSPGQGADTEAFF.

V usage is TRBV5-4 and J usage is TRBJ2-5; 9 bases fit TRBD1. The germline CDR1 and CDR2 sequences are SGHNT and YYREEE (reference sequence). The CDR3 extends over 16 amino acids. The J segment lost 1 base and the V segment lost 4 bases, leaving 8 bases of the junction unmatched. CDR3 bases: TGTGCCAGCAGCCGTAGAAGGACAGGGGCCCAAGAGACCCAGTACTTC. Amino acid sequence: CASSRRRTGAQETQYF.

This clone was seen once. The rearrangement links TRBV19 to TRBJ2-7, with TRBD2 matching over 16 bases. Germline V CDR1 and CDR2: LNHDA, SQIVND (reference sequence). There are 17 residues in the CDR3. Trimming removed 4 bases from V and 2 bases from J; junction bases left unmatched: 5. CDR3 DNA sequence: TGTGCCAGTAGTAAGGGACTAGCGGGAGGGAGACCCTACGAGCAGTACTTC. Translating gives CASSKGLAGGRPYEQYF.

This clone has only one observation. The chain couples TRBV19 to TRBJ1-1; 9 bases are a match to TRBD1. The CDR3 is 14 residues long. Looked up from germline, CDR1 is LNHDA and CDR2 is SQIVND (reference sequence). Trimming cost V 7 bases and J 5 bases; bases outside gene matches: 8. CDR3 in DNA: TGTGCCAGTACGAGGACAGGGGAGGTGACTGAAGCTTTCTTT. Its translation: CASTRTGEVTEAFF.

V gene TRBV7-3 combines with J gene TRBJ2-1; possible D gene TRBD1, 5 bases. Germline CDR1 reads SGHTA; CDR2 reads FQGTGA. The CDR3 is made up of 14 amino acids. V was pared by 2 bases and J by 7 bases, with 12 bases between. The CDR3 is CASSLGSRENEQFF. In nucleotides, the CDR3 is TGTGCCAGCAGCTTAGGATCCAGGGAAAATGAGCAGTTCTTC.

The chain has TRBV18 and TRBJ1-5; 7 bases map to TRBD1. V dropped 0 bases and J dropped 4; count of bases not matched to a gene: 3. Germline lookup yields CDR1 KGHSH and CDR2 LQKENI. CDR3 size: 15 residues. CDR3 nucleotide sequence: TGTGCCAGCTCACCACCTGGGACAGAAAATCAGCCCCAGCATTTT. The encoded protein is CASSPPGTENQPQHF.

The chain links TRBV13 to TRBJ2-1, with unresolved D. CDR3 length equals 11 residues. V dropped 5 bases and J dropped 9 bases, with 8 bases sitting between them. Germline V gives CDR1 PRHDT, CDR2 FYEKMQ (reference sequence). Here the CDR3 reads CASSRVGEQFF. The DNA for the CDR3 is TGTGCCAGCAGCCGGGTTGGTGAGCAGTTCTTC.

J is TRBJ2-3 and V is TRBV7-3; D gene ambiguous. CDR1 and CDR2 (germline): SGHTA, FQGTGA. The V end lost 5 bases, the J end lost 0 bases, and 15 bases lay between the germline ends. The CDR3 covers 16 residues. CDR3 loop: CASSPWTRLSTDTQYF. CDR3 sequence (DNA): TGTGCCAGCAGCCCCTGGACGCGCTTGAGCACAGATACGCAGTATTTT.

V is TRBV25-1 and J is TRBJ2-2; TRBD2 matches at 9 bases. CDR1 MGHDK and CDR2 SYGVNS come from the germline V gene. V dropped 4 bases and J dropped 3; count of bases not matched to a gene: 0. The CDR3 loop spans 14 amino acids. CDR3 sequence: CASSGTSDTGELFF. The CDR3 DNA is TGTGCCAGCAGTGGGACTAGCGACACCGGGGAGCTGTTTTTT.

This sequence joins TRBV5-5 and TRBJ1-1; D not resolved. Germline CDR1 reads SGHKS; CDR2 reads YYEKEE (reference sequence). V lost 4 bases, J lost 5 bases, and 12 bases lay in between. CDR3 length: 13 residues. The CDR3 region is CASSREGMTEAFF. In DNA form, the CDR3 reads TGTGCCAGCAGCCGGGAGGGAATGACTGAAGCTTTCTTT.

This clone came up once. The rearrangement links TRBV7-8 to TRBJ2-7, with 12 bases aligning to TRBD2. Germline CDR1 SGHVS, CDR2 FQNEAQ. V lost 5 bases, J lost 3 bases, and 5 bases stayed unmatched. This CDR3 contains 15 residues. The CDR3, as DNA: TGTGCCAGCAGCAAGGGACTAGCGGGCAACTACGAGCAGTACTTC. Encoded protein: CASSKGLAGNYEQYF.

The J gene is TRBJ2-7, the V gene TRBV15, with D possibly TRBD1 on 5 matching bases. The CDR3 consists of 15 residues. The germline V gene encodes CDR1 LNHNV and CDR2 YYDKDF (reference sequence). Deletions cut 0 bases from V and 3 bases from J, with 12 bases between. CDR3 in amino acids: CATSRDLRGHYEQYF. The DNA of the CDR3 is TGTGCCACCAGCAGAGATTTAAGGGGCCACTACGAGCAGTACTTC.

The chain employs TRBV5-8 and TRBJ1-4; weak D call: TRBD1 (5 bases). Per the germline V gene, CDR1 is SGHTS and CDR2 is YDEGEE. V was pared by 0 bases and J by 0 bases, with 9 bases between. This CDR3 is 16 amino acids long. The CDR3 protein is CASSLGQTPTNEKLFF. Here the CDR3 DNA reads TGTGCCAGCAGCTTGGGACAGACGCCAACTAATGAAAAACTGTTTTTT. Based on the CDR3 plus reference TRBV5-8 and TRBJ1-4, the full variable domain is EAGVTQSPTHLIKTRGQQATLRCSPISGHTSVYWYQQALGLGLQFLLWYDEGEERNRGNFPPRFSGRQFPNYSSELNVNALELEDSALYLCASSLGQTPTNEKLFFGSGTQLSVL.

The CDR3 reads CASSPDRLDTGELFF. CDR3 coding DNA: TGTGCCAGCAGCCCGGACAGGTTAGACACCGGGGAGCTGTTTTTT. This sequence joins TRBV5-6 and TRBJ2-2; 7 bases match TRBD1. This CDR3 has 15 amino acids. CDR1 is SGHDT, CDR2 YYEEEE, per germline. J was trimmed by 3 bases and V by 4 bases; bases with no gene match: 6.

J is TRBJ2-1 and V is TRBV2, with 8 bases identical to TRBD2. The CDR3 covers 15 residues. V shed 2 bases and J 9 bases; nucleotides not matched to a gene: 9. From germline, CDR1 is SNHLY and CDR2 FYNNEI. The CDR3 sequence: CASSETGTRGGEQFF. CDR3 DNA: TGTGCCAGCAGTGAAACCGGGACTAGGGGTGGTGAGCAGTTCTTC.

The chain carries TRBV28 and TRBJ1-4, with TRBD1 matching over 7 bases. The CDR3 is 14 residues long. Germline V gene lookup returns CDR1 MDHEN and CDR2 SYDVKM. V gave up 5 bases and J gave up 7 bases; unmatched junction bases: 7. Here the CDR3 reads CASSPGGGREKLFF. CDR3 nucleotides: TGTGCCAGCAGTCCTGGAGGGGGCCGTGAAAAACTGTTTTTT.

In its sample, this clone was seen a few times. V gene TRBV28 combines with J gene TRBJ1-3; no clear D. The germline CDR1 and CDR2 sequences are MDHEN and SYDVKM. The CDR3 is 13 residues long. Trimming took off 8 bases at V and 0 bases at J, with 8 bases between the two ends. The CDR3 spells CASRRYSGNTIYF. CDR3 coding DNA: TGTGCCAGCCGACGTTACTCTGGAAACACCATATATTTT.

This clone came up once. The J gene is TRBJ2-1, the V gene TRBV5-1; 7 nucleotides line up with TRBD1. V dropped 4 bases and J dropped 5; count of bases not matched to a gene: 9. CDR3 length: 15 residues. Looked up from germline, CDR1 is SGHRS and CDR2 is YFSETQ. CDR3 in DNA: TGCGCCAGCAGCAGTTCCGGGACAGAGAACAATGAGCAGTTCTTC. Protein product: CASSSSGTENNEQFF.

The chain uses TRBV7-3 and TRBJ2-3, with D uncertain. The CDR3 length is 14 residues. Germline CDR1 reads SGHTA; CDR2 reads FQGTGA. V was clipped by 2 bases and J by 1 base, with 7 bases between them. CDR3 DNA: TGTGCCAGCAGCTTACGTCAGGGCACAGATACGCAGTATTTT. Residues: CASSLRQGTDTQYF.

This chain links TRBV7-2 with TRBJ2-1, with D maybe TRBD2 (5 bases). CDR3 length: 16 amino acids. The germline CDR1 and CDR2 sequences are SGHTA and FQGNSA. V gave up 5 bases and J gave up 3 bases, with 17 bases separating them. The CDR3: CASSPPQLAGYNEQFF. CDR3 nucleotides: TGTGCCAGCAGCCCCCCGCAGCTAGCAGGCTACAATGAGCAGTTCTTC.

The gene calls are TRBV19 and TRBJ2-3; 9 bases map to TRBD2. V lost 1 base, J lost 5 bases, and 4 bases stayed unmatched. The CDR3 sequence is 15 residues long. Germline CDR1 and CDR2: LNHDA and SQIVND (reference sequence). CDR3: CASSIAGLAGDTQYF. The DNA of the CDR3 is TGTGCCAGTAGTATAGCGGGACTAGCAGGAGATACGCAGTATTTT.

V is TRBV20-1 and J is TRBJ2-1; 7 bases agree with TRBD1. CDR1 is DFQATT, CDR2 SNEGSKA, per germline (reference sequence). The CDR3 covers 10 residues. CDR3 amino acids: CSSRTGEQFF. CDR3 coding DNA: TGCAGCTCCAGGACAGGTGAGCAGTTCTTC.

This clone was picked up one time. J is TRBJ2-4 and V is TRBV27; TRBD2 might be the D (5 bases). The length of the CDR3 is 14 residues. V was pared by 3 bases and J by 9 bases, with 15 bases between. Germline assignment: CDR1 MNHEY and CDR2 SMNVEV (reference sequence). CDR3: CASSFGLLSSIQYF. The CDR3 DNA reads TGTGCCAGCAGTTTTGGACTGTTATCGAGCATTCAGTACTTC.